This entry describes one TCR beta chain. CDR1 and CDR2 from the germline V gene are SGHTA and FQGNSA. The CDR3 length is 16 residues. Trimming removed 7 bases at V and 1 base at J, with 17 bases between. The data stem from a study of T cell changes during pregnancy in multiple sclerosis. The table came from immunoSEQ multiplex PCR; TCRdb's copy has only in-frame clones and leaves some out. The sample has tens of thousands of clones; 85% to 95% are singletons. The origin of this receptor is a female donor in good health, enrolled as a control in a pregnancy study. The chain recombines TRBV7-2 with TRBJ2-1; tentatively, D is TRBD1 (7 bases). The sample here was peripheral blood, taken in the third trimester of pregnancy. CDR3: CASTSQGGGSYNEQFF. The CDR3 DNA sequence: TGTGCCAGCACGAGCCAGGGGGGCGGGTCCTACAATGAGCAGTTCTTC.